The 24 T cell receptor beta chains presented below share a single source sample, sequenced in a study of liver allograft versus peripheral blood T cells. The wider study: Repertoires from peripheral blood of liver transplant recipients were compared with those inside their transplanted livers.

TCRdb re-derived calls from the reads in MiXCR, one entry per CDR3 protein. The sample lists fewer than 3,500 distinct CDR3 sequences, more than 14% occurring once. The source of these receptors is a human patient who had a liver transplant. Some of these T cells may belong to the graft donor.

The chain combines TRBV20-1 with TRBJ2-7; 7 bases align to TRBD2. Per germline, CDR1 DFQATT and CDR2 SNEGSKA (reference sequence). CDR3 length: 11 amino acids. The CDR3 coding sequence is TGCAGCCTGGGGGGGAACTACGAGCAGTACTTC. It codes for CSLGGNYEQYF.

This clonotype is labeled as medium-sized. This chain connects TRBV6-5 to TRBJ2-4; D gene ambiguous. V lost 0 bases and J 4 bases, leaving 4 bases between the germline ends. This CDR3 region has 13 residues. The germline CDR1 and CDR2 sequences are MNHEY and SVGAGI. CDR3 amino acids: CASSYSQKNIQYF. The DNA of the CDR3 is TGTGCCAGCAGTTACTCACAGAAAAACATTCAGTACTTC.

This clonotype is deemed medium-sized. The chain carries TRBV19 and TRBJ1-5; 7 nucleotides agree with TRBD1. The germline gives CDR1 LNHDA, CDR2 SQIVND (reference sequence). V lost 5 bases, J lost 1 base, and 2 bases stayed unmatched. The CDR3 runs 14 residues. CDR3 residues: CASSSTGSNQPQHF. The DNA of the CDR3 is TGTGCCAGTAGTTCGACAGGGAGCAATCAGCCCCAGCATTTT. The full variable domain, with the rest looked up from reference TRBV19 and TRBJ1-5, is DGGITQSPKYLFRKEGQNVTLSCEQNLNHDAMYWYRQDPGQGLRLIYYSQIVNDFQKGDIAEGYSVSREKKESFPLTVTSAQKNPTAFYLCASSSTGSNQPQHFGDGTRLSIL.

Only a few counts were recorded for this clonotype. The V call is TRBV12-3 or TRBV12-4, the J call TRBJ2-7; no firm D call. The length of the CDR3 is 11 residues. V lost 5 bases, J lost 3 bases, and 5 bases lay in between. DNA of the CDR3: TGTGCCAGCAGTCAAAACTACGAGCAGTACTTC. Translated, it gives CASSQNYEQYF.

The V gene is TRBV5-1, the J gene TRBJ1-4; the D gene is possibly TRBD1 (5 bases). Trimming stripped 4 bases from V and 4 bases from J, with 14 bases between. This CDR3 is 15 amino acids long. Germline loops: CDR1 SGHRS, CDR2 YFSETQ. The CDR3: CASSGQGNFNEKLFF. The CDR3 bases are TGCGCCAGCAGCGGGCAGGGTAACTTTAATGAAAAACTGTTTTTT. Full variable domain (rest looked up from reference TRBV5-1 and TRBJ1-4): KAGVTQTPRYLIKTRGQQVTLSCSPISGHRSVSWYQQTPGQGLQFLFEYFSETQRNKGNFPGRFSGRQFSNSRSEMNVSTLELGDSALYLCASSGQGNFNEKLFFGSGTQLSVL.

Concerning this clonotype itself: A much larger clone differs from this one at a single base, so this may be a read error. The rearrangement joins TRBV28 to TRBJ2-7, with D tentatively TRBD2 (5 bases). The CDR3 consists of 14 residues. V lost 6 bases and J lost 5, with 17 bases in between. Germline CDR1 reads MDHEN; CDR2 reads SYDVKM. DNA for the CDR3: TGTGCCAGCAGAAGACGGGGTAATTGGGACGAGCAGTACTTC. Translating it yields CASRRRGNWDEQYF.

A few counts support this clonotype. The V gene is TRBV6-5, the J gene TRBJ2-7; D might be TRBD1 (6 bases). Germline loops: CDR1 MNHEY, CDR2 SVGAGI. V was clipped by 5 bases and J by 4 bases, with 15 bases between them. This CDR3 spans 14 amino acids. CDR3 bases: TGTGCCAGCAGTAAATTACAGGGCCCGTACGAGCAGTACTTC. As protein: CASSKLQGPYEQYF.

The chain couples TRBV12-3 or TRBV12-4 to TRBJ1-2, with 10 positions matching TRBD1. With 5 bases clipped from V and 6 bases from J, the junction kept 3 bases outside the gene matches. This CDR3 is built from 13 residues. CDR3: CASSLGQGHGYTF. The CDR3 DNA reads TGTGCCAGCAGTCTGGGACAGGGGCATGGCTACACCTTC.

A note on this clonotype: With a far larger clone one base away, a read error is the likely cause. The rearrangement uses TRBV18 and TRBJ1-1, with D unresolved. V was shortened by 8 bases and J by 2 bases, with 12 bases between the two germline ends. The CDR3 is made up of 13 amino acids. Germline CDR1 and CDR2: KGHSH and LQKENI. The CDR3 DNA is TGTGCCAGCAGCCGGGAAAGAAACACTGAAGCTTTCTTT. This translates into CASSRERNTEAFF.

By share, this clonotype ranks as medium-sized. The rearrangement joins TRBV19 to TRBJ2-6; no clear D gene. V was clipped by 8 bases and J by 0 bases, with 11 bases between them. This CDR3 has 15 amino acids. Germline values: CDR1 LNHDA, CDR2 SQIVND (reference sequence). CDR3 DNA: TGTGCCAGTTCTCCCCCTGACTCTGGGGCCAACGTCCTGACTTTC. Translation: CASSPPDSGANVLTF.

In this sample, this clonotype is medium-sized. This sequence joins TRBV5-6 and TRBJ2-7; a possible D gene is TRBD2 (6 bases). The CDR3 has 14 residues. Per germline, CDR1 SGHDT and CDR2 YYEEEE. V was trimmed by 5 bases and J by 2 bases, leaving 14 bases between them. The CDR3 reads CASRKGSGAYEQYF. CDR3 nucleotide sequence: TGTGCCAGCAGGAAAGGGTCGGGGGCCTACGAGCAGTACTTC.

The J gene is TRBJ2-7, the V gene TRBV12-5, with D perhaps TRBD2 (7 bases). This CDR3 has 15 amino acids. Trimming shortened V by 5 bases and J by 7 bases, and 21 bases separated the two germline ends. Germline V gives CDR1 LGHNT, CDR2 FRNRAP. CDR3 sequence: CASGPGEGVYNEQYF. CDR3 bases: TGTGCTAGTGGTCCGGGGGAGGGGGTATACAATGAGCAGTACTTC. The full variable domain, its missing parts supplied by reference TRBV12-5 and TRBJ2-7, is DARVTQTPRHKVTEMGQEVTMRCQPILGHNTVFWYRQTMMQGLELLAYFRNRAPLDDSGMPKDRFSAEMPDATLATLKIQPSEPRDSAVYFCASGPGEGVYNEQYFGPGTRLTVT.

Here the CDR3 reads CSSPQEGRGYTF. The CDR3, as DNA: TGCAGTTCCCCCCAGGAGGGTAGGGGCTACACCTTC. The chain combines TRBV20-1 with TRBJ1-2; the D is unclear. V lost 8 bases to trimming and J lost 8 bases, with 18 bases between them. The CDR3 has 12 residues. Germline lookup yields CDR1 DFQATT and CDR2 SNEGSKA (reference sequence).

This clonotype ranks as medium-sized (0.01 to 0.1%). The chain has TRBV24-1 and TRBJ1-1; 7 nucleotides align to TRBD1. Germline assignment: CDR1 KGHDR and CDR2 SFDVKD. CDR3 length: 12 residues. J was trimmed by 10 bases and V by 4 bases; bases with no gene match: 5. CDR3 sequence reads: CATSDRQGRAFF. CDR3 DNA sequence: TGTGCCACCAGTGACCGACAGGGACGAGCTTTCTTT.

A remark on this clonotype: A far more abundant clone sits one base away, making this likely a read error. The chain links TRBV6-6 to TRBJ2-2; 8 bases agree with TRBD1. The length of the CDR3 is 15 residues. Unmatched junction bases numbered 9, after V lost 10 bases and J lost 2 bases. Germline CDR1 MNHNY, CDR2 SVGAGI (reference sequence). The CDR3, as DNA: TGTGCCAACCGACGGACAGGGCCAAACACCGGGGAGCTGTTTTTT. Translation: CANRRTGPNTGELFF.

The CDR3 nucleotides read TGCGCCAGCAGTGAGATTGGAGGGAAAGACAGACGTAGTCCTAATGAGCAGTTCTTC. It codes for CASSEIGGKDRRSPNEQFF. The chain recombines TRBV10-1 with TRBJ2-1; D may be TRBD2 (6 bases). Deletions cut 2 bases from V and 7 bases from J, with 27 bases between. The germline V gene encodes CDR1 WNHNN and CDR2 SYGVQD (reference sequence). The CDR3 length is 19 residues.

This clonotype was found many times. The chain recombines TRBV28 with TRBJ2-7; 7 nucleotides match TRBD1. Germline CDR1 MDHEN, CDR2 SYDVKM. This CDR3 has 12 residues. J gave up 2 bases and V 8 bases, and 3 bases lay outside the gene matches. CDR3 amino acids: CASSGTAYEQYF. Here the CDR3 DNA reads TGTGCCAGCTCCGGGACAGCCTACGAGCAGTACTTC.

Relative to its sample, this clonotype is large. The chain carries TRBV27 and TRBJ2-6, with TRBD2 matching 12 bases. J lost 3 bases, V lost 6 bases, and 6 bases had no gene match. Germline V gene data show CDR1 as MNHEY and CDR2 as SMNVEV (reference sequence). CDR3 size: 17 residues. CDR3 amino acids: CASRPSGGAGGANVLTF. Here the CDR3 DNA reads TGTGCCAGCAGGCCTAGCGGGGGGGCAGGTGGGGCCAACGTCCTGACTTTC.

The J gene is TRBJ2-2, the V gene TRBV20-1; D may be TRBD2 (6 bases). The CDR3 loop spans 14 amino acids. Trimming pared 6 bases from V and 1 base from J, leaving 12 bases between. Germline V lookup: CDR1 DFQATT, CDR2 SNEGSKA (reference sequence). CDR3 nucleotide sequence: TGCAGTGCCCAGCGGGTGGGGAACACCGGGGAGCTGTTTTTT. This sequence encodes CSAQRVGNTGELFF.

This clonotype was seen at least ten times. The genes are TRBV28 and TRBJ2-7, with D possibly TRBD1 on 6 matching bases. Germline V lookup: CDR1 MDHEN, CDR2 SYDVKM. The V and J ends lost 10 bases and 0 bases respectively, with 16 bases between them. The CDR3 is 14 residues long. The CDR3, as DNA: TGTGCCACCGCCAGTGCAGGGGCCTCCTACGAGCAGTACTTC. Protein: CATASAGASYEQYF.

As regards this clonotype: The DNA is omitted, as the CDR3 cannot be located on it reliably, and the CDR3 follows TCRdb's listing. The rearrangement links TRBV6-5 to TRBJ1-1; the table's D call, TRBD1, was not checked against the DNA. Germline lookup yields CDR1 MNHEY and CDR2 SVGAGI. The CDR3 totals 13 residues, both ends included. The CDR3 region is CASSPPQGMKLSF.

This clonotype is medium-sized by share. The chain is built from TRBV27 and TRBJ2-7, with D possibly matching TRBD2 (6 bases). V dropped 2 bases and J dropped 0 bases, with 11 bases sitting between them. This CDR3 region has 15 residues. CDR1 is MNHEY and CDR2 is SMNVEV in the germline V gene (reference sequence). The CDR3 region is CASSLGRGSSYEQYF. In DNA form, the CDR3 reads TGTGCCAGCAGTTTAGGGCGGGGTAGCTCCTACGAGCAGTACTTC.

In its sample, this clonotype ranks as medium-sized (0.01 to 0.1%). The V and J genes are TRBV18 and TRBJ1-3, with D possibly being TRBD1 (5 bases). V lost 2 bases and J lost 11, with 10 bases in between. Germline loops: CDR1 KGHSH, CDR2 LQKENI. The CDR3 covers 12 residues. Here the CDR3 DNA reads TGTGCCAGCTCACCATCGGACATTCCCATATATTTT. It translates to CASSPSDIPIYF.

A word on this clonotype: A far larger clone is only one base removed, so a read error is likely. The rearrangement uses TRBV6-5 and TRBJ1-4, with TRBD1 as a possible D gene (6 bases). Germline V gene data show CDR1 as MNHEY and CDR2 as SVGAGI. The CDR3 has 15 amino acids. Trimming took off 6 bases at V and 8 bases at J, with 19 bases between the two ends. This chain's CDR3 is CASSRNSVRGEKLFF. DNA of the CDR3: TGTGCCAGCAGCCGCAACTCAGTCAGGGGAGAAAAACTGTTTTTT.